This T cell receptor (beta chain) was identified in a study of T-cell memory formation after mild COVID-19. TCRdb re-called the 5' RACE reads through MiXCR, storing one row per CDR3 protein. Counted here are 170,000 or so distinct CDR3 sequences, 20% to 25% occurring once; the ten biggest clones make up under 25%. This TCR was recovered from an adult woman who had mild COVID-19 (a few samples of this study predate the infection). Cell type and time point are not known. The specimen sequenced was PBMCs or a T cell subset sorted from them (not recorded which).

Here the CDR3 DNA reads TGTGCCAGCAGCCCCCGGGAGGAGACCTACGAGCAGTACTTC. The encoded protein is CASSPREETYEQYF. The chain uses TRBV7-9 and TRBJ2-7, with 7 bases lining up with TRBD2. This CDR3 is 14 amino acids long. Trimming took 5 bases from V and 2 from J; bases not matched to a gene: 6. The V gene's germline CDR1 is SEHNR and CDR2 FQNEAQ (reference sequence).